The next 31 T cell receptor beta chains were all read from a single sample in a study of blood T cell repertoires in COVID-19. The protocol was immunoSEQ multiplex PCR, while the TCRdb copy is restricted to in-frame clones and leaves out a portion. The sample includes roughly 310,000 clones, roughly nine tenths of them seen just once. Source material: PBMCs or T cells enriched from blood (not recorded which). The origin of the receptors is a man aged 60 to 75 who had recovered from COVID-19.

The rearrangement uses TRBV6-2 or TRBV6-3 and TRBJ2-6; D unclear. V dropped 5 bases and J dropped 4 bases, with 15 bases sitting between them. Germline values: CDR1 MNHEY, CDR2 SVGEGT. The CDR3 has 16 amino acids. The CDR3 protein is CASSPVDRAGANVLTF. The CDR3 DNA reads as TGTGCCAGCAGTCCCGTTGACCGAGCGGGGGCCAACGTCCTGACTTTC.

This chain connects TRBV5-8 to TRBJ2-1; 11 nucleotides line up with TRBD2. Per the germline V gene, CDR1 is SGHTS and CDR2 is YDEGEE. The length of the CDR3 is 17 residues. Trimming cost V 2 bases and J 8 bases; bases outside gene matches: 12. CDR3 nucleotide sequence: TGTGCCAGCAGCTTTGTCAAGGCACTAGCGGGAGCTGATGAGCAGTTCTTC. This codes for CASSFVKALAGADEQFF.

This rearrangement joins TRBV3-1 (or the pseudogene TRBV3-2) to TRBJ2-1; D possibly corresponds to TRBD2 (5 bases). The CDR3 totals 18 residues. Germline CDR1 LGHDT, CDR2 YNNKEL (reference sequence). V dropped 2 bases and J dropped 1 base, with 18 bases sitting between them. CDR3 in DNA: TGTGCCAGCAGCCAAATCGTGTCGGGCGGGTTTTCCTACAATGAGCAGTTCTTC. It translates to CASSQIVSGGFSYNEQFF.

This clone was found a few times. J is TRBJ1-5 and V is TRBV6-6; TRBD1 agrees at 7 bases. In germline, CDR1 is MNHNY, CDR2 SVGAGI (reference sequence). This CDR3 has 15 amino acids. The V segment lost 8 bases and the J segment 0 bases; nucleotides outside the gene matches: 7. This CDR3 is CASVLGQTSNQPQHF. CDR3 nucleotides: TGTGCCAGCGTCCTGGGACAGACTAGCAATCAGCCCCAGCATTTT.

The CDR3 DNA reads TGCGCCAGCAGCTTGGGGGGAACAGGAGGCAATCAGCCCCAGCATTTT. Protein: CASSLGGTGGNQPQHF. The chain employs TRBV5-1 and TRBJ1-5; D is possibly TRBD1 (5 bases). The CDR3 has 16 residues. V lost 0 bases to trimming and J lost 2 bases, with 12 bases between them. Germline CDR1 is SGHRS and CDR2 is YFSETQ. The full variable domain, with the rest looked up from reference TRBV5-1 and TRBJ1-5, is KAGVTQTPRYLIKTRGQQVTLSCSPISGHRSVSWYQQTPGQGLQFLFEYFSETQRNKGNFPGRFSGRQFSNSRSEMNVSTLELGDSALYLCASSLGGTGGNQPQHFGDGTRLSIL.

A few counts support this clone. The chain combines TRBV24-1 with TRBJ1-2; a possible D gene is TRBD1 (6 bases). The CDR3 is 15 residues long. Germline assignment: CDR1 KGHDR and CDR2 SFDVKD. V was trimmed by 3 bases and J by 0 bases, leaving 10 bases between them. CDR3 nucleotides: TGTGCCACCAGTGATCCTGGGACATCTAACTATGGCTACACCTTC. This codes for CATSDPGTSNYGYTF.

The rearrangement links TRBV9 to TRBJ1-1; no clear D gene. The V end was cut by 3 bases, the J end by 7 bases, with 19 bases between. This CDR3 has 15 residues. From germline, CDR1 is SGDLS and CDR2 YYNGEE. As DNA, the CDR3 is TGTGCCAGCAGCGAGGAGATCACGGAGCCCCTTGAAGCTTTCTTT. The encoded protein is CASSEEITEPLEAFF.

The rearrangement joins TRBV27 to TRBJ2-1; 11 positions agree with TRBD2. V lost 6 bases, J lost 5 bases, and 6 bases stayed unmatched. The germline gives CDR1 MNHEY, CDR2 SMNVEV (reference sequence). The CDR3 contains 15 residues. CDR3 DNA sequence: TGTGCCAGCAGGAGAGGGACTAGCGGTGACAATGAGCAGTTCTTC. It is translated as CASRRGTSGDNEQFF.

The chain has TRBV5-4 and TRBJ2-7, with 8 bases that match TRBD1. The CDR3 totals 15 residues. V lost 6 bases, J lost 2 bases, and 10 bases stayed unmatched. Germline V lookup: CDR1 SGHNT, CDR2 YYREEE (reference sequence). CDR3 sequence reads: CASTLGQGAPYEQYF. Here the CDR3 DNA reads TGTGCCAGCACCCTGGGGCAGGGGGCCCCCTACGAGCAGTACTTC.

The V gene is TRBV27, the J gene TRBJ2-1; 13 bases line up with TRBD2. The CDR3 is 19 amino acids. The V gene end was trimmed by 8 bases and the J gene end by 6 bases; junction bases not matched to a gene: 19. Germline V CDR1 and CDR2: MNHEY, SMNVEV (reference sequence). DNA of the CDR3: TGTGCCAGCGGTGGATCCTGGACTAGCGGGAGTGTTTTGGGCAATGAGCAGTTCTTC. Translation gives CASGGSWTSGSVLGNEQFF.

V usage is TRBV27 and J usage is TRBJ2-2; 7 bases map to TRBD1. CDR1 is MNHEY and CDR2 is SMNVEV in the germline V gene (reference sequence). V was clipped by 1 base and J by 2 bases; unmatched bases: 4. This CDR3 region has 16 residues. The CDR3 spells CASSLLGTANTGELFF. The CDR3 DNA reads TGTGCCAGCAGTTTATTGGGGACAGCTAACACCGGGGAGCTGTTTTTT.

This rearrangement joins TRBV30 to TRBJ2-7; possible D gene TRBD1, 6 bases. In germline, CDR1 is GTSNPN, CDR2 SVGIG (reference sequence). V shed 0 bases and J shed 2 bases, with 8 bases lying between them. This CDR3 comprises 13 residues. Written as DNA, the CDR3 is TGTGCCTGGAGTGTTGGGGACACCTACGAGCAGTACTTC. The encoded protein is CAWSVGDTYEQYF.

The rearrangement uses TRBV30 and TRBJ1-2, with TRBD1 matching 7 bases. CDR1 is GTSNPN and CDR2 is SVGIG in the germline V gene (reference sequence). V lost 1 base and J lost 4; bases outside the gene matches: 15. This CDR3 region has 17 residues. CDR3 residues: CAWSGYRGQLLSYGYTF. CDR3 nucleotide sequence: TGTGCCTGGAGTGGCTACAGGGGACAGCTACTATCCTATGGCTACACCTTC.

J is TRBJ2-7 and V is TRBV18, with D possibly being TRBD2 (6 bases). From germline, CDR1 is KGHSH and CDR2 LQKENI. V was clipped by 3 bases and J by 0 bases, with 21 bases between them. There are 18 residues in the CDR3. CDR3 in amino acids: CASSPADRERLSSYEQYF. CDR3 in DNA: TGTGCCAGCTCACCCGCCGACCGGGAGAGGCTAAGCTCCTACGAGCAGTACTTC.

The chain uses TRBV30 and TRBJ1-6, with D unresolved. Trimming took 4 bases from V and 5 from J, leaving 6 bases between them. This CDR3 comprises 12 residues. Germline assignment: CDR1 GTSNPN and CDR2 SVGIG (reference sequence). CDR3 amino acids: CAWTVNNSPLHF. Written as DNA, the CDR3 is TGTGCCTGGACGGTGAATAATTCACCCCTCCACTTT.

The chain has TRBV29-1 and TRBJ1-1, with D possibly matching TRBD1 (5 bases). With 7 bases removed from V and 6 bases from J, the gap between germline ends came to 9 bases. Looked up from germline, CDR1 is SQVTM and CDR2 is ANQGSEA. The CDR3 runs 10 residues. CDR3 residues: CSDQGSEAFF. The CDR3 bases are TGCAGCGACCAGGGATCTGAAGCTTTCTTT.

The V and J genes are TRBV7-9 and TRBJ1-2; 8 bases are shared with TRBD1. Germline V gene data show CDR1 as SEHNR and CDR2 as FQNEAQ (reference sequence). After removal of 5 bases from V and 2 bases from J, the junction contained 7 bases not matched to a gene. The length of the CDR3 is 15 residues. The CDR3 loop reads CASSQTGVVNYGYTF. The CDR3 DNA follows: TGTGCCAGCAGCCAGACAGGGGTGGTAAACTATGGCTACACCTTC.

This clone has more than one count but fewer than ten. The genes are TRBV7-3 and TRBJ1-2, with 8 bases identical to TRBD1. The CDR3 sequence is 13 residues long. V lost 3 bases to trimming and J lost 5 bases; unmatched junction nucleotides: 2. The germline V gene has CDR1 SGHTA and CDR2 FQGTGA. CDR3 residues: CASSFGQGYGYTF. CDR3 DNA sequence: TGTGCCAGCAGCTTCGGACAGGGATATGGCTACACCTTC.

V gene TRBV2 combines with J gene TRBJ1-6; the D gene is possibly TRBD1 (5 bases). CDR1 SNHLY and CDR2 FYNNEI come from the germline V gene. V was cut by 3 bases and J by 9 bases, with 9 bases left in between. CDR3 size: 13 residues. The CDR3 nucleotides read TGTGCCAGCAGTGACAGGGCTGGTTCACCCCTCCACTTT. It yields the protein CASSDRAGSPLHF.

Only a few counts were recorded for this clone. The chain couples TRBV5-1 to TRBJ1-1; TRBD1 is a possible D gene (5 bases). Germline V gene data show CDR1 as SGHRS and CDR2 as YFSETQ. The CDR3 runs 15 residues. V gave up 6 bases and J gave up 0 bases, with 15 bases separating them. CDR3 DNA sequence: TGCGCCAGCAACATTGGAGGGGAAATGAACACTGAAGCTTTCTTT. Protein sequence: CASNIGGEMNTEAFF.

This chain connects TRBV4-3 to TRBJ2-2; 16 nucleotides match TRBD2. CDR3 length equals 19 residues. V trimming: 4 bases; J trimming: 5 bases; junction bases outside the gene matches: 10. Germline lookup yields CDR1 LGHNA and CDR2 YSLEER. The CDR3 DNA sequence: TGCGCCAGCAGCCCCCTAGGGACTAGCGGGGGGGATTCGACCGGGGAGCTGTTTTTT. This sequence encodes CASSPLGTSGGDSTGELFF.

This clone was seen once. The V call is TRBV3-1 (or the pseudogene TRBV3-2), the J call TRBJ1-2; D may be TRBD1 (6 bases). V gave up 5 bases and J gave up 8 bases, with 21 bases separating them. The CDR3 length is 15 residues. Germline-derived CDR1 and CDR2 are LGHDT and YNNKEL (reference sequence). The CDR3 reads CASSVYDRMEKGYTF. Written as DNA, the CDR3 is TGTGCCAGCAGCGTTTACGACAGGATGGAAAAGGGCTACACCTTC.

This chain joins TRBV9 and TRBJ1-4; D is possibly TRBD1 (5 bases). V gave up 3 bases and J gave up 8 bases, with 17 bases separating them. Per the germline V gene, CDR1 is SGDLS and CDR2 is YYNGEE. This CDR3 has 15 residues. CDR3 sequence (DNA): TGTGCCAGCAGCGATCTGGGGCAGGGTGACGAAAAACTGTTTTTT. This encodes CASSDLGQGDEKLFF.

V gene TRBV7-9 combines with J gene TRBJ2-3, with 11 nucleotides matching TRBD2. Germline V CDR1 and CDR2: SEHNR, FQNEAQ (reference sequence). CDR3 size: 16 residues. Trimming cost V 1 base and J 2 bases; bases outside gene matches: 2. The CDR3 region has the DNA TGTGCCAGCAGCTTAGGACTAGCGGGATCCACAGATACGCAGTATTTT. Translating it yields CASSLGLAGSTDTQYF.

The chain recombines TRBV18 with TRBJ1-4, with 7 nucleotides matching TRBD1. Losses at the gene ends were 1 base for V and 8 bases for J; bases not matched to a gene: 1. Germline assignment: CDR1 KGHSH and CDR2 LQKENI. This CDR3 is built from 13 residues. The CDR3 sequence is CASSPQGAEKLFF. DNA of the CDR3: TGTGCCAGCTCACCACAGGGGGCGGAAAAACTGTTTTTT.

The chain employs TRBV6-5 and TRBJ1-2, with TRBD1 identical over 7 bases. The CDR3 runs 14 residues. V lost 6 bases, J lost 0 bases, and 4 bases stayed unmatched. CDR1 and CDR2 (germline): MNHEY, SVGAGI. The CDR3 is CASRSTGTNYGYTF. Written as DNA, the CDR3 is TGTGCCAGCAGGTCGACAGGGACTAACTATGGCTACACCTTC.

The CDR3 loop reads CASSAGTGGDYGYTF. The CDR3 DNA sequence: TGTGCCAGCAGCGCGGGGACAGGGGGCGACTATGGCTACACCTTC. The V gene is TRBV9, the J gene TRBJ1-2; 12 bases line up with TRBD1. The CDR3 runs 15 residues. V was clipped by 3 bases and J by 3 bases; unmatched bases: 3. Germline lookup yields CDR1 SGDLS and CDR2 YYNGEE.

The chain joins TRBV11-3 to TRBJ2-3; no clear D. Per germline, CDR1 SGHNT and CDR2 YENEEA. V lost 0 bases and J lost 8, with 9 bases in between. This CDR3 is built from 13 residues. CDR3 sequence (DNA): TGTGCCAGCAGCTTAGATCAGAAGTCTACGCAGTATTTT. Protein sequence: CASSLDQKSTQYF.

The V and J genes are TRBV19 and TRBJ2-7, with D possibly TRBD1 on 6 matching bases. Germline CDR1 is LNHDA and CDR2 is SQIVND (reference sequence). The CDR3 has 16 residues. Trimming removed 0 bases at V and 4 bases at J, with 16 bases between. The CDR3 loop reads CASSIDGQGTGYEQYF. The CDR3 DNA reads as TGTGCCAGTAGTATAGACGGTCAGGGGACGGGGTACGAGCAGTACTTC.

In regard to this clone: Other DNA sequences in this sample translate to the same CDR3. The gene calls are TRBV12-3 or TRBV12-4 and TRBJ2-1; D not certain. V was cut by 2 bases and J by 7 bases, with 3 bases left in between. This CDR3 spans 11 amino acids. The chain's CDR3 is CASSLRNEQFF. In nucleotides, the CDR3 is TGTGCCAGCAGTTTACGTAATGAGCAGTTCTTC.

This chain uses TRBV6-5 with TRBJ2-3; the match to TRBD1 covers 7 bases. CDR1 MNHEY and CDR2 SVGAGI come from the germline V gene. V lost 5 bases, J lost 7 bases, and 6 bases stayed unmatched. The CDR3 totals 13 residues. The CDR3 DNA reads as TGTGCCAGCAGTCCGGACAGGCCTAATACGCAGTATTTT. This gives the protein CASSPDRPNTQYF.